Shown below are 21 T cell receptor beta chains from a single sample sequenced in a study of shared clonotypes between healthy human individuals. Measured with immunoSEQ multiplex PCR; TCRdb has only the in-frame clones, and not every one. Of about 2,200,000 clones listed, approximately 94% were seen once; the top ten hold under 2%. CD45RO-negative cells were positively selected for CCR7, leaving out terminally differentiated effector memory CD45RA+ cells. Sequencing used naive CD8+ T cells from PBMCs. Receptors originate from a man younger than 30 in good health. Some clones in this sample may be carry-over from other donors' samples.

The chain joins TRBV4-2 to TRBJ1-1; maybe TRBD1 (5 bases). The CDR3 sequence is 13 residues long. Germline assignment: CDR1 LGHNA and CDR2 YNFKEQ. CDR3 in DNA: TGTGCTCCATATCCGGGGCGGAACACTGAAGCTTTCTTT. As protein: CAPYPGRNTEAFF.

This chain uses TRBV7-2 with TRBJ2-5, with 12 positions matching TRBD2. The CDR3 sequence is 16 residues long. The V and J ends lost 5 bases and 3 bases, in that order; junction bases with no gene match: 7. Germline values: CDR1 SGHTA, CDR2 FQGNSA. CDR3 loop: CASSLSGLAGKETQYF. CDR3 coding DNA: TGTGCCAGCAGCCTTAGCGGACTAGCGGGAAAAGAGACCCAGTACTTC.

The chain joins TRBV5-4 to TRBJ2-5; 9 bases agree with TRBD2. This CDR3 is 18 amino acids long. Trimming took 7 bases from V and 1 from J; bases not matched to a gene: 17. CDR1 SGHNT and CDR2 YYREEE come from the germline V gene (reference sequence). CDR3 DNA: TGTGCCAGCTCACCGGGAGAAGGGACTAGCCCTTTCCAAGAGACCCAGTACTTC. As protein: CASSPGEGTSPFQETQYF.

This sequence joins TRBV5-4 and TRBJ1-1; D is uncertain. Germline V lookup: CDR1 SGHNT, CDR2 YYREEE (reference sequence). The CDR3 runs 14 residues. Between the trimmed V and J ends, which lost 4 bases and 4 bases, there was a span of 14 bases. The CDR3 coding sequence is TGTGCCAGCAGCACAGCTCGGGATCCCACTGAAGCTTTCTTT. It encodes CASSTARDPTEAFF.

CDR3 loop: CASSSDLRGAYGYTF. In DNA form, the CDR3 reads TGTGCCAGCAGTTCAGACCTGAGGGGCGCCTATGGCTACACCTTC. The genes are TRBV28 and TRBJ1-2, with D maybe TRBD1 (5 bases). CDR3 size: 15 residues. The V gene's germline CDR1 is MDHEN and CDR2 SYDVKM. V gave up 4 bases and J gave up 4 bases, with 16 bases separating them.

The chain's CDR3 is CASSAGTSGPSHEQFF. CDR3 nucleotides: TGTGCCAGCTCAGCCGGGACTAGCGGGCCAAGCCATGAGCAGTTCTTC. V is TRBV18 and J is TRBJ2-1; TRBD2 matches 12 bases. The V gene end was trimmed by 5 bases and the J gene end by 8 bases; junction bases not matched to a gene: 10. Germline lookup yields CDR1 KGHSH and CDR2 LQKENI. The CDR3 runs 16 residues.

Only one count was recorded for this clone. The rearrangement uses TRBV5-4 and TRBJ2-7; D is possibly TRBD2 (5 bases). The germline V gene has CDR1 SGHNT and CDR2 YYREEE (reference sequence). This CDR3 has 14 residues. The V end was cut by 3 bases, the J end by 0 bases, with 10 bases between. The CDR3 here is CASSSADYSYEQYF. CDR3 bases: TGTGCCAGCAGCTCCGCTGACTACTCCTACGAGCAGTACTTC.

The DNA of the CDR3 is TGTGCCAGCTCACCAGGGTTGGGGCCTGGAAACACCATATATTTT. Protein: CASSPGLGPGNTIYF. The chain links TRBV18 to TRBJ1-3; possible D gene TRBD1, 5 bases. CDR1 and CDR2 from the germline V gene are KGHSH and LQKENI. Trimming removed 2 bases from V and 2 bases from J, with 10 bases in between. The length of the CDR3 is 15 residues.

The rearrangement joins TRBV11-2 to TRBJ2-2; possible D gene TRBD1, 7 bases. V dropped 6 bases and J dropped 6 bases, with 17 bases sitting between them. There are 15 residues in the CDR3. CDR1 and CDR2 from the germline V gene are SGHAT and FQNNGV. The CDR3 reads CASRSRQGGPGELFF. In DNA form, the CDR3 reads TGTGCCAGCAGATCGAGACAGGGAGGCCCCGGGGAGCTGTTTTTT.

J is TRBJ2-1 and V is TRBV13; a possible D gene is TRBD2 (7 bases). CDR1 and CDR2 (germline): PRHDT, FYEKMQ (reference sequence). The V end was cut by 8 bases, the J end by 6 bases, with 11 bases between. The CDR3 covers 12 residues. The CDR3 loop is CASSGGGNEQFF. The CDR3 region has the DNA TGTGCCAGCTCGGGGGGCGGCAATGAGCAGTTCTTC.

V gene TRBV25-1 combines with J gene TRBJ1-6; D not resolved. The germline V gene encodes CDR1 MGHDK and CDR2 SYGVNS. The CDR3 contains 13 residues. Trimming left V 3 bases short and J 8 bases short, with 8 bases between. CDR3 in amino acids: CASSEVLYSPLHF. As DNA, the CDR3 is TGTGCCAGCAGTGAGGTTCTATATTCACCCCTCCACTTT.

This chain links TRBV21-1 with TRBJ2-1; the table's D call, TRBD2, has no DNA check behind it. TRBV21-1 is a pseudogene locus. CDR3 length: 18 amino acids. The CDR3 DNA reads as TGTGCCAGCAGCGGACGACTAGCGGGAGATCTCTCCTACAATGAGCAGTTCTTC. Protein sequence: CASSGRLAGDLSYNEQFF.

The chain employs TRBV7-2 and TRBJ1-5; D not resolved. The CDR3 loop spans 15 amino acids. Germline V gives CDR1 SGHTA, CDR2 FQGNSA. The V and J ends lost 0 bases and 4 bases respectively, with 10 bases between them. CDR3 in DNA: TGTGCCAGCAGCTTAGCGAGGGTTGCTAATCAGCCCCAGCATTTT. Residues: CASSLARVANQPQHF.

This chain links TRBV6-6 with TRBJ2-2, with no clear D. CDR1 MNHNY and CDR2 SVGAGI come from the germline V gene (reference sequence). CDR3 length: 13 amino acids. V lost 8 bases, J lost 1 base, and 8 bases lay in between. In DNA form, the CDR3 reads TGTGCCAGCTACCGAAGGAACACCGGGGAGCTGTTTTTT. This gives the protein CASYRRNTGELFF.

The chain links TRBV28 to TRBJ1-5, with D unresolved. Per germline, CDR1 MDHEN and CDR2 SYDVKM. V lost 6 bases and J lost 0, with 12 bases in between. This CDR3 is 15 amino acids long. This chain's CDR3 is CASRGRLYSNQPQHF. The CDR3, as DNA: TGTGCCAGCAGGGGCAGGCTCTATAGCAATCAGCCCCAGCATTTT.

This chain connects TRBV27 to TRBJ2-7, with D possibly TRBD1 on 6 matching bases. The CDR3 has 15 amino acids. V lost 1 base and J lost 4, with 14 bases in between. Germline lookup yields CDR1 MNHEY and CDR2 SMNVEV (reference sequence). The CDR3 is CASSLYQGPYYEQYF. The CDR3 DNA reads TGTGCCAGCAGTTTATACCAGGGGCCGTATTACGAGCAGTACTTC.

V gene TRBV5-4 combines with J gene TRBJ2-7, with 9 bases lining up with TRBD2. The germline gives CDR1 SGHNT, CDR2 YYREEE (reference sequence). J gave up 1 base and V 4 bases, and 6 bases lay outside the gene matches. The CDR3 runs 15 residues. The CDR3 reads CASSPTSGASYEQYF. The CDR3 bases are TGTGCCAGCAGCCCGACTAGCGGAGCGTCCTACGAGCAGTACTTC. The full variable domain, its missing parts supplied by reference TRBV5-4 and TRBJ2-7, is ETGVTQSPTHLIKTRGQQVTLRCSSQSGHNTVSWYQQALGQGPQFIFQYYREEENGRGNFPPRFSGLQFPNYSSELNVNALELDDSALYLCASSPTSGASYEQYFGPGTRLTVT.

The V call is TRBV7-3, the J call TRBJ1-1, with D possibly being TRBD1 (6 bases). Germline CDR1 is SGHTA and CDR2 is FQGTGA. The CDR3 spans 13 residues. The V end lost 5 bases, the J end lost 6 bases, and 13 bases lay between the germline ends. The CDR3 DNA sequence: TGTGCCAGCAGCCGCAAGGGGGAGGCTGAAGCTTTCTTT. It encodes CASSRKGEAEAFF.

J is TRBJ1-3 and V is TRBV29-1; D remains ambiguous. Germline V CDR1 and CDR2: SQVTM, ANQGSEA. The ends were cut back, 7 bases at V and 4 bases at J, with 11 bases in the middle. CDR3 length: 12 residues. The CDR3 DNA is TGCAGCGGGAAGAAGGGCGGAAACACCATATATTTT. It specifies CSGKKGGNTIYF.

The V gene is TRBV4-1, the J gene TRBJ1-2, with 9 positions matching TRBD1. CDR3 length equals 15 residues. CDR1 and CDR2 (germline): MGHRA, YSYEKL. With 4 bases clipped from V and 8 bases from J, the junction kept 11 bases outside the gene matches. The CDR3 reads CASSPRQGGPQGYTF. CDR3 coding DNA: TGCGCCAGCAGCCCCAGACAGGGGGGGCCTCAAGGCTACACCTTC.

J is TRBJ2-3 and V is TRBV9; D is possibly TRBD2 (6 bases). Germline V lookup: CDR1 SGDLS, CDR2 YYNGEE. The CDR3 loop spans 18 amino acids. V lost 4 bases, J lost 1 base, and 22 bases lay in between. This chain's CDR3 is CASSTGAEPPRGTDTQYF. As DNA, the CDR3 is TGTGCCAGCAGCACGGGAGCGGAGCCCCCCCGGGGCACAGATACGCAGTATTTT.